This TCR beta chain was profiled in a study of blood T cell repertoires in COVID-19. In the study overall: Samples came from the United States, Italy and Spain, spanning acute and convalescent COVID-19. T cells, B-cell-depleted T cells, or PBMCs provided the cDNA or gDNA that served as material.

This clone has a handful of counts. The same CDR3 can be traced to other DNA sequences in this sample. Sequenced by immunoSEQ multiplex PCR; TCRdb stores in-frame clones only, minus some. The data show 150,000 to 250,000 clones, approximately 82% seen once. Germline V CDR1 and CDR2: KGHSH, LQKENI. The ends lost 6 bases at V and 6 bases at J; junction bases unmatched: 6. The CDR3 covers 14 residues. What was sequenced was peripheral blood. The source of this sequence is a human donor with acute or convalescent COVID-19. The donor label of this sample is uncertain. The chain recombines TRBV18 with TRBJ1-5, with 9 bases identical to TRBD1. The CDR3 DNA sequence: TGTGCCAGCTCCCAGACAGGGGGACCTCAGCCCCAGCATTTT. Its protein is CASSQTGGPQPQHF.